One and the same sample provided the 5 T cell receptor beta chains below, sequenced in a study of shared T cell receptors in the human thymus. The method was immunoSEQ multiplex PCR; TCRdb's version includes in-frame clones alone and lacks a portion of them. This sample has hundreds of thousands of clones, with roughly 86% found just once. These same records also appear under a second study, on human thymus T cells.

Source material: thymocytes. The source is a boy under two years old with a congenital heart defect.

V and J are TRBV6-1 and TRBJ2-2; D possibly corresponds to TRBD1 (6 bases). In germline, CDR1 is MNHNS, CDR2 SASEGT. This CDR3 has 20 residues. V lost 0 bases to trimming and J lost 4 bases, with 24 bases between them. CDR3 sequence: CASSEAGVRDTKKVTGELFF. The CDR3 DNA reads as TGTGCCAGCAGTGAAGCCGGAGTCCGGGACACCAAAAAGGTCACCGGGGAGCTGTTTTTT.

The V gene is TRBV9, the J gene TRBJ1-4, with D maybe TRBD1 (6 bases). Germline V gives CDR1 SGDLS, CDR2 YYNGEE. This CDR3 comprises 18 residues. V lost 0 bases and J 7 bases, leaving 22 bases between the germline ends. CDR3 nucleotide sequence: TGTGCCAGCAGCGTAGGCCTGAGTGGGGGGGGCGGTGGTGAAAAACTGTTTTTT. Translated: CASSVGLSGGGGGEKLFF.

The J gene is TRBJ2-7, the V gene TRBV19; D is possibly TRBD1 (5 bases). Germline values: CDR1 LNHDA, CDR2 SQIVND (reference sequence). CDR3 size: 13 residues. The V end was cut by 6 bases, the J end by 0 bases, with 9 bases between. CDR3 sequence: CASRNRSSYEQYF. For the CDR3, the DNA is TGTGCCAGTAGGAACAGGAGCTCCTACGAGCAGTACTTC.

The V call is TRBV28, the J call TRBJ2-5; tentatively, D is TRBD2 (6 bases). The CDR3 contains 15 residues. CDR1 is MDHEN and CDR2 is SYDVKM in the germline V gene. With 4 bases removed from V and 5 bases from J, the gap between germline ends came to 17 bases. The CDR3 spells CASSSPPAGRETQYF. CDR3 coding DNA: TGTGCCAGCAGTTCCCCCCCGGCAGGGAGGGAGACCCAGTACTTC. The full variable domain, with the rest looked up from reference TRBV28 and TRBJ2-5, is DVKVTQSSRYLVKRTGEKVFLECVQDMDHENMFWYRQDPGLGLRLIYFSYDVKMKEKGDIPEGYSVSREKKERFSLILESASTNQTSMYLCASSSPPAGRETQYFGPGTRLLVL.

The genes are TRBV14 and TRBJ2-7, with a possible D match to TRBD2 (6 bases). V lost 4 bases and J lost 3, with 13 bases in between. There are 14 residues in the CDR3. From germline, CDR1 is SGHDN and CDR2 FVKESK. The CDR3 nucleotides are TGTGCCAGCAGCCGGACTATCGATGTCTACGAGCAGTACTTC. Protein product: CASSRTIDVYEQYF.